What follows is one TCR beta chain and its context. No antigen is known for it. Genomic DNA (from each subset) was split evenly across several immunoSEQ plates. Sequencing was performed with immunoSEQ multiplex PCR; in TCRdb, only in-frame clones are kept and a portion is missing. The sample has approximately 97,000 clones, under 80% seen once. These data come from a study of shared clonotypes between healthy human individuals. The V end was cut by 1 base, the J end by 4 bases, with 13 bases between. There are 15 residues in the CDR3. General study points: Clonotype sharing across donors was expected to vary with sequencing depth. Shared clonotypes: about 5.3% naive CD4, about 3.5% naive CD8, about 2.2% memory CD4, over 0.3% memory CD8.

Source material: memory CD8+ T cells sorted from blood. Specified subset: CD45RO+ cells pooled with CCR7-negative TemRA cells. The sequence came from a young man in good health. V and J are TRBV23-1 and TRBJ1-2; possibly TRBD1 for D (5 bases). TRBV23-1 is known as an ORF, though its function is uncertain. The CDR3 bases are TGCGCCAGCAGTCAATGGCCCGGGGGTCCCTATGGCTACACCTTC. This translates into CASSQWPGGPYGYTF.